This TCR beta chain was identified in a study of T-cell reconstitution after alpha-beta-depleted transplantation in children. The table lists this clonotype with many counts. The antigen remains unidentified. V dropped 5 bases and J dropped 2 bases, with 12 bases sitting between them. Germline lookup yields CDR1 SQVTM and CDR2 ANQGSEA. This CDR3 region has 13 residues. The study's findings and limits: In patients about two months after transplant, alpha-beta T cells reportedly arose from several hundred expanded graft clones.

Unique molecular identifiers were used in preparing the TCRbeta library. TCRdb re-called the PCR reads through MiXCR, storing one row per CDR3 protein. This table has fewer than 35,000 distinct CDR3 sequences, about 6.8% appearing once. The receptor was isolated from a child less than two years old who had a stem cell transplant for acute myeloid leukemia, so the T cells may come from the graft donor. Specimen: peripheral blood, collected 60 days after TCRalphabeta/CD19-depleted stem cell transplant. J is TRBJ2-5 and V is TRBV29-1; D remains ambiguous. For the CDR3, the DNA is TGCAGCGTTCATTACGGTTTTCAAGAGACCCAGTACTTC. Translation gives CSVHYGFQETQYF. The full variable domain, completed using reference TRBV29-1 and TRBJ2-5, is SAVISQKPSRDICQRGTSLTIQCQVDSQVTMMFWYRQQPGQSLTLIATANQGSEATYESGFVIDKFPISRPNLTFSTLTVSNMSPEDSSIYLCSVHYGFQETQYFGPGTRLLVL.